This T cell receptor (beta chain) is drawn from a study of vaccination and CD4 T cells after COVID-19. Study-wide background: Overlapping spike peptides of SARS-CoV-2, HCoV-NL63, HCoV-OC43 and HCoV-229E stimulated the cells.

Germline V gene lookup returns CDR1 LNHNV and CDR2 YYDKDF (reference sequence). The V end lost 5 bases, the J end lost 8 bases, and 15 bases lay between the germline ends. The CDR3 is made up of 13 amino acids. This clonotype was detected a few times. The antigen remains unidentified. An Oncomine TCR Beta short-read assay was used to sequence the DNA from cultured CD4+ T cells. TCRdb called the PCR reads again in MiXCR, with one record for every CDR3 protein. The sample includes about 12,000 distinct CDR3 sequences, roughly 80% of them seen just once. As for treatment: approximately 9-day PBMC culture with coronavirus spike peptide pools or control peptides (ViraFEST assay).

The sequenced material came from CD4+ T cells from blood, cultured in vitro. The rearrangement uses TRBV15 and TRBJ1-2, with D possibly being TRBD1 (5 bases). The sequence derives from a human donor who had recovered from COVID-19. The CDR3 region is CATSERARGGYTF. CDR3 DNA sequence: TGTGCCACCAGCGAACGGGCGCGGGGGGGCTACACCTTC.